A single sample gave rise to the 26 T cell receptor beta chains below, sequenced in a study of T cell repertoires in aging, cancer and after chemotherapy. TRB rearrangements spanning V, D and J were amplified using mixed TRB-A/B primers. TCRdb ran MiXCR on the multiplex PCR reads and lists one entry per CDR3 protein. Among about a thousand distinct CDR3 sequences, roughly 90% were seen once, and the ten largest hold about 4.6%. TCR beta rearrangements were amplified from peripheral blood genomic DNA. The sequencing sample was made of blood. The source of these receptors is a human donor with a solid tumor.

This clonotype showed up just a few times. J is TRBJ1-2 and V is TRBV29-1; D perhaps matches TRBD1 (6 bases). The germline V gene has CDR1 SQVTM and CDR2 ANQGSEA. The germline V and J ends were trimmed by 7 bases and 0 bases, with 12 bases remaining between them. The CDR3 is made up of 13 amino acids. The CDR3: CSALRGANYGYTF. The CDR3 DNA reads as TGCAGCGCTCTCAGGGGTGCTAACTATGGCTACACCTTC.

The V gene is TRBV11-3, the J gene TRBJ1-3; D unclear. Germline CDR1 and CDR2: SGHNT and YENEEA. The germline V and J ends were trimmed by 3 bases and 0 bases, with 9 bases remaining between them. This CDR3 comprises 15 residues. The CDR3 sequence: CASSFSKYSGNTIYF. CDR3 nucleotides: TGTGCCAGCAGCTTCAGTAAATACTCTGGAAACACCATATATTTT.

On this clonotype: A read error is likely, as this CDR3 ends without the conserved phenylalanine or tryptophan. No DNA is shown, since the ends of the CDR3 on it are uncertain; the CDR3 is the one TCRdb lists. The rearrangement uses TRBV11-2 and TRBJ2-1; TRBD2 is taken as the D call from the table, unchecked against the DNA. The germline V gene encodes CDR1 SGHAT and CDR2 FQNNGV. The CDR3 has 9 residues if both end residues are counted. The CDR3 here is CASSESPTP.

The chain carries TRBV5-4 and TRBJ1-1, with D uncertain. The CDR3 totals 15 residues. The germline V gene encodes CDR1 SGHNT and CDR2 YYREEE (reference sequence). Trimming stripped 2 bases from V and 1 base from J, with 12 bases between. Here the CDR3 DNA reads TGTGCCAGCAGCTTAGGACGCCTGGGGAACACTGAAGCTTTCTTT. It specifies CASSLGRLGNTEAFF.

The gene calls are TRBV20-1 and TRBJ1-5; tentatively, D is TRBD1 (6 bases). The CDR3 consists of 14 residues. V lost 5 bases, J lost 1 base, and 12 bases lay in between. Germline-derived CDR1 and CDR2 are DFQATT and SNEGSKA (reference sequence). The CDR3 here is CSASRDTSNQPQHF. In nucleotides, the CDR3 is TGCAGTGCTTCCCGGGACACCAGCAATCAGCCCCAGCATTTT.

This clonotype was seen only once. The chain carries TRBV7-2 and TRBJ2-5, with TRBD1 matching 10 bases. V trimming: 4 bases; J trimming: 6 bases; junction bases outside the gene matches: 5. Germline V gives CDR1 SGHTA, CDR2 FQGNSA. CDR3 size: 14 residues. In DNA, the CDR3 is TGTGCCAGCAGCTCGCGACAGGGGGCTCAGACCCAGTACTTC. As protein: CASSSRQGAQTQYF. Full variable domain (remainder filled in from reference TRBV7-2 and TRBJ2-5): GAGVSQSPSNKVTEKGKDVELRCDPISGHTALYWYRQSLGQGLEFLIYFQGNSAPDKSGLPSDRFSAERTGGSVSTLTIQRTQQEDSAVYLCASSSRQGAQTQYFGPGTRLLVL.

The chain is built from TRBV19 and TRBJ2-7; 10 nucleotides match TRBD1. CDR1 LNHDA and CDR2 SQIVND come from the germline V gene (reference sequence). With V trimmed by 5 bases and J by 2 bases, 6 bases remained unmatched. CDR3 size: 15 residues. The DNA of the CDR3 is TGTGCCAGTAGTGATCCGGGACAGGGGACCTACGAGCAGTACTTC. The encoded protein is CASSDPGQGTYEQYF.

V gene TRBV7-2 combines with J gene TRBJ2-7; 9 bases match TRBD2. Per germline, CDR1 SGHTA and CDR2 FQGNSA. Trimming at V came to 5 bases and at J to 4 bases, leaving 9 bases not matched to a gene. The length of the CDR3 is 15 residues. The DNA of the CDR3 is TGTGCCAGCAGCCGATCCGGGACTAGCCTTTACGAGCAGTACTTC. It specifies CASSRSGTSLYEQYF.

The CDR3 coding sequence is TGTGCCAGTAGTATCGGATGGGGGACTGAAGCTTTCTTT. Protein sequence: CASSIGWGTEAFF. The rearrangement uses TRBV19 and TRBJ1-1; D perhaps matches TRBD1 (5 bases). This CDR3 spans 13 amino acids. CDR1 is LNHDA and CDR2 is SQIVND in the germline V gene (reference sequence). Deletions cut 3 bases from V and 5 bases from J, with 10 bases between.

J is TRBJ2-1 and V is TRBV19; 10 bases agree with TRBD2. Germline values: CDR1 LNHDA, CDR2 SQIVND (reference sequence). Trimming cost V 5 bases and J 10 bases; bases outside gene matches: 20. CDR3 length: 18 amino acids. Here the CDR3 reads CASSPQTGGSGRVGEQFF. The CDR3 coding sequence is TGTGCCAGTAGTCCGCAAACGGGAGGAAGCGGGAGGGTTGGCGAGCAGTTCTTC.

V is TRBV30 and J is TRBJ1-2, with a weak D call TRBD1 (5 bases). This CDR3 spans 14 amino acids. The V end was cut by 3 bases, the J end by 4 bases, with 15 bases between. CDR1 and CDR2 from the germline V gene are GTSNPN and SVGIG (reference sequence). The CDR3, as DNA: TGTGCCTGGAGCTGGCAGGGAAAAGGCTATGGCTACACCTTC. Its protein is CAWSWQGKGYGYTF. Full variable domain (rest looked up from reference TRBV30 and TRBJ1-2): SQTIHQWPATLVQPVGSPLSLECTVEGTSNPNLYWYRQAAGRGLQLLFYSVGIGQISSEVPQNLSASRPQDRQFILSSKKLLLSDSGFYLCAWSWQGKGYGYTFGSGTRLTVV.

The chain recombines TRBV7-2 with TRBJ2-3; no firm D call. The length of the CDR3 is 13 residues. Trimming left V 4 bases short and J 5 bases short, with 10 bases between. Per the germline V gene, CDR1 is SGHTA and CDR2 is FQGNSA. CDR3 region: CASSSNYRDTQYF. The DNA of the CDR3 is TGTGCCAGCAGCTCCAACTACAGAGATACGCAGTATTTT.

J is TRBJ2-7 and V is TRBV20-1; D remains unclear. CDR1 DFQATT and CDR2 SNEGSKA come from the germline V gene (reference sequence). Trimming pared 3 bases from V and 2 bases from J, leaving 8 bases between. The CDR3 spans 12 residues. Here the CDR3 reads CSASQGPYEQYF. For the CDR3, the DNA is TGCAGTGCTAGTCAAGGGCCCTACGAGCAGTACTTC.

The rearrangement joins TRBV10-3 to TRBJ2-7, with no clear D. V was shortened by 4 bases and J by 5 bases, with 9 bases between the two germline ends. Germline lookup yields CDR1 ENHRY and CDR2 SYGVKD. The CDR3 totals 12 residues. Written as DNA, the CDR3 is TGTGCCATCAGTGGCTCGGAGAACGAGCAGTACTTC. This sequence encodes CAISGSENEQYF.

The gene calls are TRBV7-6 and TRBJ2-3; TRBD2 matches at 11 bases. CDR3 size: 17 residues. With V trimmed by 4 bases and J by 1 base, 7 bases remained unmatched. The germline V gene has CDR1 SGHVS and CDR2 FNYEAQ. The CDR3 nucleotides are TGTGCCAGCAGCTCCCCCCCACTAGCGGGAGGCACAGATACGCAGTATTTT. Encoded protein: CASSSPPLAGGTDTQYF.

V gene TRBV6-5 combines with J gene TRBJ2-7; 10 positions agree with TRBD1. There are 14 residues in the CDR3. Trimming removed 5 bases from V and 3 bases from J; junction bases left unmatched: 4. Looked up from germline, CDR1 is MNHEY and CDR2 is SVGAGI. CDR3 DNA: TGTGCCAGCAGTCGGACAGGGGGAAACTACGAGCAGTACTTC. Its translation is CASSRTGGNYEQYF.

DNA of the CDR3: TGTGCCAGCAGCTTGATGCAGGGGTTATACCAAGAGACCCAGTACTTC. Protein: CASSLMQGLYQETQYF. The chain carries TRBV11-3 and TRBJ2-5, with TRBD1 as a possible D gene (6 bases). V lost 3 bases, J lost 0 bases, and 14 bases lay in between. CDR1 and CDR2 from the germline V gene are SGHNT and YENEEA. This CDR3 spans 16 amino acids.

The chain carries TRBV11-3 and TRBJ1-1; 9 bases fit TRBD1. Trimming removed 5 bases from V and 2 bases from J; junction bases left unmatched: 6. The V gene's germline CDR1 is SGHNT and CDR2 YENEEA. This CDR3 has 15 residues. The CDR3 region is CASSLGTGRNTEAFF. Written as DNA, the CDR3 is TGTGCCAGCAGCCTAGGGACAGGGCGTAACACTGAAGCTTTCTTT.

CDR3 amino acids: CASSSRYISYEQYF. In nucleotides, the CDR3 is TGTGCCAGCAGCTCTAGGTATATCTCCTACGAGCAGTACTTC. The gene calls are TRBV7-2 and TRBJ2-7; the D is unclear. CDR1 SGHTA and CDR2 FQGNSA come from the germline V gene. V lost 4 bases and J 0 bases, leaving 10 bases between the germline ends. This CDR3 comprises 14 residues. The full variable domain, completed using reference TRBV7-2 and TRBJ2-7, is GAGVSQSPSNKVTEKGKDVELRCDPISGHTALYWYRQSLGQGLEFLIYFQGNSAPDKSGLPSDRFSAERTGGSVSTLTIQRTQQEDSAVYLCASSSRYISYEQYFGPGTRLTVT.

The rearrangement uses TRBV7-3 and TRBJ2-7, with D possibly TRBD2 on 6 matching bases. The germline gives CDR1 SGHTA, CDR2 FQGTGA. The CDR3 extends over 14 amino acids. The germline V and J ends were trimmed by 4 bases and 2 bases, with 12 bases remaining between them. CDR3 loop: CASSSLGGTYEQYF. The CDR3 DNA follows: TGTGCCAGCAGCTCCCTGGGCGGGACCTACGAGCAGTACTTC.

J is TRBJ2-2 and V is TRBV6-5; D unresolved. The CDR3 has 15 residues. CDR1 and CDR2 (germline): MNHEY, SVGAGI. The V end was cut by 6 bases, the J end by 6 bases, with 17 bases between. CDR3 residues: CASSPVGPGAGELFF. Here the CDR3 DNA reads TGTGCCAGCAGCCCCGTGGGCCCTGGGGCCGGGGAGCTGTTTTTT.

The CDR3 region is CSVKTRHLNEQFF. The DNA for the CDR3 is TGCAGCGTGAAGACTAGGCACCTCAATGAGCAGTTCTTC. V gene TRBV29-1 combines with J gene TRBJ2-1; tentative D call: TRBD2 (6 bases). V was clipped by 6 bases and J by 6 bases, with 15 bases between them. CDR3 length equals 13 residues. Germline V gives CDR1 SQVTM, CDR2 ANQGSEA.

This clonotype was seen more than once but under ten times. The rearrangement uses TRBV6-5 and TRBJ1-2; no definite D call. Germline V gives CDR1 MNHEY, CDR2 SVGAGI. V lost 2 bases, J lost 3 bases, and 13 bases lay in between. CDR3 length: 15 amino acids. The chain's CDR3 is CASSYMGNGDYGYTF. Here the CDR3 DNA reads TGTGCCAGCAGTTACATGGGAAACGGGGACTATGGCTACACCTTC.

This chain joins TRBV20-1 and TRBJ1-2; 9 positions match TRBD1. Germline trimming cut 1 base from V and 4 bases from J; bases unmatched to any gene: 7. The CDR3 is 15 amino acids. CDR1 is DFQATT and CDR2 is SNEGSKA in the germline V gene (reference sequence). The CDR3 DNA sequence: TGCAGTGCTAGAGGGACAGGGGATATCTCCTATGGCTACACCTTC. This encodes CSARGTGDISYGYTF.

The chain recombines TRBV30 with TRBJ2-1; 8 bases fit TRBD2. Germline V gene sequence: CDR1 GTSNPN, CDR2 SVGIG (reference sequence). J was trimmed by 9 bases and V by 3 bases; bases with no gene match: 7. This CDR3 has 13 amino acids. The CDR3 bases are TGTGCCTGGAGCGACGGGAGGGCCACTGAGCAGTTCTTC. The encoded protein is CAWSDGRATEQFF.

V and J are TRBV19 and TRBJ1-3; 7 bases line up with TRBD1. The germline CDR1 and CDR2 sequences are LNHDA and SQIVND (reference sequence). The CDR3 sequence is 16 residues long. Losses at the gene ends were 3 bases for V and 0 bases for J; bases not matched to a gene: 5. The CDR3 loop is CASSIGQDHSGNTIYF. CDR3 nucleotide sequence: TGTGCCAGTAGTATCGGACAGGACCACTCTGGAAACACCATATATTTT.